These T cell receptor beta chains were read from a single sample in a study of vaccination effects on CD4 cells after COVID-19. Antigens for these TCRs are unknown. Produced via immunoSEQ multiplex PCR; TCRdb's table is partial and in-frame only. The data contain tens of thousands of clones, around 77% of them singletons. The specimen comprised CD4+ T cells from PBMCs cultured with HCoV-NL63 spike peptides, sampled before COVID-19 vaccination. The receptors shown here come from a human donor who received a COVID-19 vaccine. The CDR3 runs from the conserved cysteine through the conserved F or W. Fields, in order: V gene, J gene, clone size, CDR3 protein. Clone sizes are given selectively: once, few, many, or a class where the clone is expanded.

V: TRBV30
J: TRBJ1-3
size: NA
CDR3: CAWIRGPSGNTIYF

V: TRBV7-3
J: TRBJ2-2
size: NA
CDR3: CASSSSNTGELFF

V: TRBV12-3/TRBV12-4
J: TRBJ1-2
size: NA
CDR3: CASSRGPGGYTF

V: TRBV19
J: TRBJ1-5
size: NA
CDR3: CASSPRDRPNQPQHF

V: TRBV7-9
J: TRBJ2-5
size: NA
CDR3: CASSLKGTPQETQYF

V: TRBV11-1
J: TRBJ1-5
size: few
CDR3: CASSSDGNQPQHF

V: TRBV11-2
J: TRBJ1-2
size: NA
CDR3: CASSPQGDYGYTF

V: TRBV9
J: TRBJ2-5
size: NA
CDR3: CASSVNSQETQYF

V: TRBV2
J: TRBJ2-3
size: NA
CDR3: CASSESNSQINTQYF

V: TRBV21-1
J: TRBJ2-3
size: once
CDR3: CASSKVDSIRDRVRDTQYF

V: TRBV6-5
J: TRBJ1-4
size: NA
CDR3: CASSSAGGASEKLFF

V: TRBV11-2
J: TRBJ2-3
size: NA
CDR3: CASSSPLVAADSTDTQYF

V: TRBV24-1
J: TRBJ1-5
size: NA
CDR3: CATSGVGLGNQPQHF

V: TRBV4-3
J: TRBJ2-1
size: NA
CDR3: CASSQVSASSYNEQFF

V: TRBV5-8
J: TRBJ2-2
size: NA
CDR3: CASSARLPTGELFF

V: TRBV6-5
J: TRBJ2-5
size: NA
CDR3: CASSSDRPSQETQYF

V: TRBV29-1
J: TRBJ1-6
size: few
CDR3: CSVLTGVGSPLHF

V: TRBV6-5
J: TRBJ1-4
size: NA
CDR3: CASSPLQGIFEKLFF

V: TRBV19
J: TRBJ2-6
size: few
CDR3: CASGESGANVLTF

V: TRBV13
J: TRBJ2-1
size: NA
CDR3: CASSLRQRGDNEQFF

V: TRBV5-1
J: TRBJ1-1
size: NA
CDR3: CASSSTGGREAFF

V: TRBV30
J: TRBJ1-1
size: NA
CDR3: CAWSKGNPALAFF

V: TRBV28
J: TRBJ1-1
size: NA
CDR3: CASSSRVKAFF

V: TRBV6-4
J: TRBJ1-4
size: few
CDR3: CAGPGFTNEKLFF

V: TRBV24-1
J: TRBJ2-3
size: NA
CDR3: CATSDSRTSGVRTDTQYF

V: TRBV5-1
J: TRBJ2-1
size: NA
CDR3: CASSRPQGVSLDEQFF

V: TRBV7-3
J: TRBJ2-3
size: NA
CDR3: CASSFGGPTDTQYF

V: TRBV7-7
J: TRBJ2-5
size: NA
CDR3: CASSLVRGSQETQYF

V: TRBV14
J: TRBJ1-4
size: NA
CDR3: CASSQRQIRDPDEKLFF

V: TRBV12-3/TRBV12-4
J: TRBJ2-1
size: NA
CDR3: CASSLWGKAPFF

V: TRBV7-9
J: TRBJ2-5
size: NA
CDR3: CASSSQGGETQYF

V: TRBV2
J: TRBJ2-1
size: NA
CDR3: CASSDLSRGNYNEQFF